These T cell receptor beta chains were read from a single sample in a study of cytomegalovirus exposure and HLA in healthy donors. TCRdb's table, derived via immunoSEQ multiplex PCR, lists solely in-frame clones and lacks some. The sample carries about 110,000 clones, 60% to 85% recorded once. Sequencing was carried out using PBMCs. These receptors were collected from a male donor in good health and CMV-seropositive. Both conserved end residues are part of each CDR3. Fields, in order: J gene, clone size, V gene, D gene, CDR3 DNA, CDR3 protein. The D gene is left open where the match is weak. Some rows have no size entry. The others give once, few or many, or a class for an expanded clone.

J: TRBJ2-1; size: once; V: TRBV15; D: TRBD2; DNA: TGTGCCACCAGCAGAGCGGCGGGAGGAAGCAATGAGCAGTTCTTC; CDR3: CATSRAAGGSNEQFF
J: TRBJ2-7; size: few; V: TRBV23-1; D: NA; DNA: TGCGCCAGCAGTCAATCGATCAACGGATTGGAGGGCTACGAGCAGTACTTC; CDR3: CASSQSINGLEGYEQYF
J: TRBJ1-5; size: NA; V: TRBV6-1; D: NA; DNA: TGTGCCAGCAGTGAACTGTCCGGGTCGGGGGTCAATCAGCCCCAGCATTTT; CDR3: CASSELSGSGVNQPQHF
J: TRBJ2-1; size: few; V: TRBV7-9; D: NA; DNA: TGTGCCAGCAGACAAATTAGCGGCTCCTACAATGAGCAGTTCTTC; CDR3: CASRQISGSYNEQFF
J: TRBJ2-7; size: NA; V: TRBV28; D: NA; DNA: TGTGCCAGCAGTTTACAGGGAAGGGATTACGAGCAGTACTTC; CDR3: CASSLQGRDYEQYF
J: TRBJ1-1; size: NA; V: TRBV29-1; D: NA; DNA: TGCAGCGTAGACAGGTCTGAAGCTTTCTTT; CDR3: CSVDRSEAFF
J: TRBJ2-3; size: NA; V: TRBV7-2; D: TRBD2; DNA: TGTGCCAGCAGTAGGCAGCGGGACTTCACAGATACGCAGTATTTT; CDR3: CASSRQRDFTDTQYF
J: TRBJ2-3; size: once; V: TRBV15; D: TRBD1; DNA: TGTGCCACCAGCAGAGATGGGACAGTCACAGATACGCAGTATTTT; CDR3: CATSRDGTVTDTQYF
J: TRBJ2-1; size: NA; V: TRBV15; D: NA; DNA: TGTGCCACCAGCAGAGATAACCGGGGCTACAATGAGCAGTTCTTC; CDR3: CATSRDNRGYNEQFF
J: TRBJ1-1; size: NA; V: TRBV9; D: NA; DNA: TGTGCCAGCGGGGCTTGGGAGGGAGGGAACACTGAAGCTTTCTTT; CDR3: CASGAWEGGNTEAFF
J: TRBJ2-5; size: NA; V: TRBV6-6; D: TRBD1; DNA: TGTGCCAGCAGCAGGGGGGAGACCCAGTACTTC; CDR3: CASSRGETQYF
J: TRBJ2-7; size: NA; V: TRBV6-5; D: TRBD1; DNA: TGTGCCAGCAGTTACGGAGCTACAGGGGCGAGGAGCGAGCAGTACTTC; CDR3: CASSYGATGARSEQYF
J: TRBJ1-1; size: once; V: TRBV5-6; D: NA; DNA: TGTGCCAGCAGCTTGGGAGGGGGCACTGAAGCTTTCTTT; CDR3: CASSLGGGTEAFF
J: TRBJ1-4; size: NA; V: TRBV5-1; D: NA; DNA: TGCGCCAGCAGCTCAGGGACATCTACCACTAATGAAAAACTGTTTTTT; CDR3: CASSSGTSTTNEKLFF
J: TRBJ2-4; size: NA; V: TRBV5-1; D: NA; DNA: TGCGCCAGCAGCTTGGGAATCGACTGGCGAAACATTCAGTACTTC; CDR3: CASSLGIDWRNIQYF
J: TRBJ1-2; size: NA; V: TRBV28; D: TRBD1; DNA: TGTGCCAGCAGTTTGACAGGGAACTATGGCTACCCCTTC; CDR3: CASSLTGNYGYPF
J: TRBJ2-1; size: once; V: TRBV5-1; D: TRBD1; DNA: TGCGCCAGCAGCTGGACAGGAGGCAATGAGCAGTTCTTC; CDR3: CASSWTGGNEQFF
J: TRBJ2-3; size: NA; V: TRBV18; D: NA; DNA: TGTGCCAGCTCACCCAGGACAGATACAGATACGCAGTATTTT; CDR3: CASSPRTDTDTQYF
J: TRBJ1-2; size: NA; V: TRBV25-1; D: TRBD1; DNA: TGTGCCAGCAGTATCCATCACAGGGGTGGCTACCCCTTC; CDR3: CASSIHHRGGYPF
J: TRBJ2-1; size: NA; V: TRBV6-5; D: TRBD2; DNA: TGTGCCAGCAAGAGGACTAGCGGGTCTTTAAACGAGCAGTTCTTC; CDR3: CASKRTSGSLNEQFF
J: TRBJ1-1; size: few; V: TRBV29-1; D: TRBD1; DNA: TGCAGCGTGGGACAGGGGAACACTGAAGCTTTCTTT; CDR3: CSVGQGNTEAFF
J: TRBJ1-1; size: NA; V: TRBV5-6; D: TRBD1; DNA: TGTGCCAGCAGCTTCCGGACAGGGGCGGTGGGAGTTGGCACTGAAGCTTTCTTT; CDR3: CASSFRTGAVGVGTEAFF
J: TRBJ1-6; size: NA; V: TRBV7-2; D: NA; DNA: TGTGCCAGCAGCGCACAGATTAATAATTCACCCCTCCACTTT; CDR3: CASSAQINNSPLHF